One and the same sample provided the 26 T cell receptor beta chains below, sequenced in a study of blood T cell repertoires in COVID-19. Sequenced by immunoSEQ multiplex PCR; TCRdb stores in-frame clones only, minus some. The profile covers nearly 400,000 clones, with roughly 91% appearing a single time and less than 2% taken by the ten largest. Material: PBMCs or T cells enriched from blood (not recorded which). All receptors come from a woman aged 25 to 39 who had recovered from COVID-19.

This clone was observed a handful of times. CDR3 sequence reads: CASREGLGSYEQYF. The CDR3 bases are TGTGCCAGCAGGGAGGGGTTGGGCTCCTACGAGCAGTACTTC. The chain joins TRBV27 to TRBJ2-7; D possibly corresponds to TRBD2 (6 bases). Germline lookup yields CDR1 MNHEY and CDR2 SMNVEV (reference sequence). The V end lost 6 bases, the J end lost 0 bases, and 12 bases lay between the germline ends. This CDR3 comprises 14 residues.

The rearrangement joins TRBV29-1 to TRBJ1-2, with 8 bases lining up with TRBD1. The CDR3 has 12 residues. V lost 5 bases and J lost 7; bases outside the gene matches: 6. Germline values: CDR1 SQVTM, CDR2 ANQGSEA. Here the CDR3 DNA reads TGCAGCGTTCCAACAGGGGGAGGTGGCTACACCTTC. This sequence encodes CSVPTGGGGYTF.

CDR3 sequence: CASSTSRANEKLFF. DNA of the CDR3: TGTGCCAGCAGCACCAGTCGGGCTAATGAAAAACTGTTTTTT. The J gene is TRBJ1-4, the V gene TRBV7-8, with D hard to call. The ends were cut back, 5 bases at V and 3 bases at J, with 10 bases in the middle. CDR1 SGHVS and CDR2 FQNEAQ come from the germline V gene. This CDR3 is 14 amino acids long.

The chain joins TRBV10-3 to TRBJ2-3; tentatively, D is TRBD1 (6 bases). Trimming left V 9 bases short and J 0 bases short, with 7 bases between. Germline V gene data show CDR1 as ENHRY and CDR2 as SYGVKD. The CDR3 totals 12 residues. The chain's CDR3 is CAIGQSTDTQYF. For the CDR3, the DNA is TGTGCCATTGGACAGAGCACAGATACGCAGTATTTT.

This clone occurred once. The chain recombines TRBV7-9 with TRBJ1-2; possibly TRBD1 for D (5 bases). This CDR3 has 14 residues. V was trimmed by 5 bases and J by 4 bases, leaving 14 bases between them. CDR1 and CDR2 from the germline V gene are SEHNR and FQNEAQ (reference sequence). As DNA, the CDR3 is TGTGCCAGCAGCCTCAACACAGGCCCCTATGGCTACACCTTC. This encodes CASSLNTGPYGYTF.

This clone was counted between two and nine times. The chain recombines TRBV3-1 (or the pseudogene TRBV3-2) with TRBJ2-2; D is unclear. Trimming shortened V by 0 bases and J by 3 bases, and 5 bases separated the two germline ends. Germline assignment: CDR1 LGHDT and CDR2 YNNKEL (reference sequence). The CDR3 length is 14 residues. Here the CDR3 reads CASSQDWHTGELFF. In DNA, the CDR3 is TGTGCCAGCAGCCAAGATTGGCACACCGGGGAGCTGTTTTTT.

The rearrangement links TRBV5-4 to TRBJ2-7, with D tentatively TRBD1 (6 bases). The V end lost 2 bases, the J end lost 10 bases, and 16 bases lay between the germline ends. Germline CDR1 is SGHNT and CDR2 is YYREEE (reference sequence). The CDR3 has 13 amino acids. The CDR3 sequence: CASSLGWQGFQYF. CDR3 sequence (DNA): TGTGCCAGCAGCTTAGGTTGGCAGGGGTTCCAGTACTTC.

The CDR3 bases are TGCGCCAGCAGACCACTAGCGAACCAAGAGACCCAGTACTTC. It specifies CASRPLANQETQYF. The rearrangement links TRBV5-1 to TRBJ2-5; 7 bases match TRBD2. The ends lost 5 bases at V and 0 bases at J; junction bases unmatched: 4. Looked up from germline, CDR1 is SGHRS and CDR2 is YFSETQ. CDR3 length: 14 residues.

The chain combines TRBV7-9 with TRBJ2-7; D gene uncertain. Looked up from germline, CDR1 is SEHNR and CDR2 is FQNEAQ (reference sequence). The V end was cut by 6 bases, the J end by 4 bases, with 10 bases between. The length of the CDR3 is 12 residues. The CDR3 here is CASSRHPYEQYF. CDR3 DNA sequence: TGTGCCAGCAGTCGACACCCTTACGAGCAGTACTTC. Drawing the rest from reference TRBV7-9 and TRBJ2-7, the complete variable domain is DTGVSQNPRHKITKRGQNVTFRCDPISEHNRLYWYRQTLGQGPEFLTYFQNEAQLEKSRLLSDRFSAERPKGSFSTLEIQRTEQGDSAMYLCASSRHPYEQYFGPGTRLTVT.

The chain recombines TRBV30 with TRBJ1-1; D possibly corresponds to TRBD1 (5 bases). CDR3 size: 12 residues. With 0 bases removed from V and 6 bases from J, the gap between germline ends came to 8 bases. Per germline, CDR1 GTSNPN and CDR2 SVGIG (reference sequence). The CDR3 here is CAWSVRGAEAFF. CDR3 nucleotide sequence: TGTGCCTGGAGTGTACGGGGGGCTGAAGCTTTCTTT. Based on the CDR3 plus reference TRBV30 and TRBJ1-1, the full variable domain is SQTIHQWPATLVQPVGSPLSLECTVEGTSNPNLYWYRQAAGRGLQLLFYSVGIGQISSEVPQNLSASRPQDRQFILSSKKLLLSDSGFYLCAWSVRGAEAFFGQGTRLTVV.

The V call is TRBV6-8, the J call TRBJ2-1, with 11 bases matching TRBD2. The CDR3 sequence is 17 residues long. Germline V gives CDR1 MNHGY, CDR2 SAAAGT. V shed 0 bases, J shed 5 bases, and the junction held 6 bases outside the gene matches. The DNA for the CDR3 is TGTGCCAGCAGTTACTCCTTTACGGGACTAGCGGACAATGAGCAGTTCTTC. This sequence encodes CASSYSFTGLADNEQFF.

V gene TRBV27 combines with J gene TRBJ1-5; D is undetermined. Germline V CDR1 and CDR2: MNHEY, SMNVEV (reference sequence). V lost 6 bases to trimming and J lost 6 bases, with 9 bases between them. The CDR3 loop spans 12 amino acids. This CDR3 reads CASSPRGQPQHF. The DNA for the CDR3 is TGTGCCAGCAGCCCCCGGGGTCAGCCCCAGCATTTT.

The chain combines TRBV19 with TRBJ1-1; D unclear. Germline values: CDR1 LNHDA, CDR2 SQIVND (reference sequence). The CDR3 is 14 residues long. Trimming cost V 1 base and J 1 base, with 7 bases left between them. The CDR3 protein is CASSIGGGNTEAFF. DNA of the CDR3: TGTGCCAGTAGTATAGGGGGAGGGAACACTGAAGCTTTCTTT.

The chain carries TRBV7-9 and TRBJ2-1; 10 bases agree with TRBD2. Per germline, CDR1 SEHNR and CDR2 FQNEAQ (reference sequence). The junction had 7 bases not matched to a gene; V was cut back by 0 bases and J by 8 bases. This CDR3 is built from 16 residues. The CDR3 loop reads CASSLAFGTSVHEQFF. For the CDR3, the DNA is TGTGCCAGCAGCTTAGCCTTCGGGACTAGCGTCCATGAGCAGTTCTTC. Filled out from reference TRBV7-9 and TRBJ2-1, the complete variable domain reads DTGVSQNPRHKITKRGQNVTFRCDPISEHNRLYWYRQTLGQGPEFLTYFQNEAQLEKSRLLSDRFSAERPKGSFSTLEIQRTEQGDSAMYLCASSLAFGTSVHEQFFGPGTRLTVL.

V gene TRBV5-1 combines with J gene TRBJ1-2; TRBD1 might be the D (6 bases). Trimming left V 4 bases short and J 4 bases short, with 11 bases between. The CDR3 is 13 residues long. CDR1 is SGHRS and CDR2 is YFSETQ in the germline V gene. The CDR3 sequence is CASSPQGFYGYTF. The CDR3 DNA is TGCGCCAGCAGCCCACAGGGATTCTATGGCTACACCTTC.

The chain links TRBV2 to TRBJ2-4; D remains unclear. The germline V and J ends were trimmed by 8 bases and 6 bases, with 17 bases remaining between them. Germline CDR1 and CDR2: SNHLY and FYNNEI. The length of the CDR3 is 14 residues. CDR3 residues: CASHYIPGGNIQYF. CDR3 DNA: TGTGCCAGCCACTATATACCCGGCGGAAACATTCAGTACTTC.

J is TRBJ2-2 and V is TRBV7-9, with 7 bases identical to TRBD1. The CDR3 runs to 16 residues. Germline V CDR1 and CDR2: SEHNR, FQNEAQ (reference sequence). With 5 bases clipped from V and 1 base from J, the junction kept 7 bases outside the gene matches. CDR3 DNA: TGTGCCAGCAGCCCACCGGGACAGCGGAACACCGGGGAGCTGTTTTTT. Translating it yields CASSPPGQRNTGELFF.

V usage is TRBV30 and J usage is TRBJ1-5; no definite D call. The CDR3 runs 11 residues. Germline values: CDR1 GTSNPN, CDR2 SVGIG (reference sequence). The ends were cut back, 0 bases at V and 11 bases at J, with 8 bases in the middle. This CDR3 is CAWSVRGAQHF. The CDR3, as DNA: TGTGCCTGGAGTGTACGGGGTGCCCAGCATTTT.

The chain combines TRBV7-9 with TRBJ1-3; TRBD1 might be the D (5 bases). Trimming pared 2 bases from V and 0 bases from J, leaving 11 bases between. The CDR3 extends over 16 amino acids. CDR1 and CDR2 (germline): SEHNR, FQNEAQ (reference sequence). The chain's CDR3 is CASSLNLGASGNTIYF. DNA for the CDR3: TGTGCCAGCAGCTTAAATCTTGGGGCCTCTGGAAACACCATATATTTT.

This clone was counted a few times. V is TRBV30 and J is TRBJ2-5; D perhaps matches TRBD1 (6 bases). Trimming shortened V by 0 bases and J by 5 bases, and 7 bases separated the two germline ends. The germline V gene has CDR1 GTSNPN and CDR2 SVGIG (reference sequence). The length of the CDR3 is 12 residues. This CDR3 reads CAWSVTGETQYF. Written as DNA, the CDR3 is TGTGCCTGGAGTGTCACAGGGGAGACCCAGTACTTC.

The chain joins TRBV2 to TRBJ1-4, with 10 nucleotides matching TRBD1. CDR3 length: 16 amino acids. Trimming at V came to 6 bases and at J to 1 base, leaving 5 bases not matched to a gene. Germline V gene data show CDR1 as SNHLY and CDR2 as FYNNEI. This CDR3 reads CASRGDRGVTNEKLFF. CDR3 DNA sequence: TGTGCCAGCAGGGGGGACAGGGGAGTAACTAATGAAAAACTGTTTTTT.

V and J are TRBV9 and TRBJ2-5; tentatively, D is TRBD2 (6 bases). Germline V gene sequence: CDR1 SGDLS, CDR2 YYNGEE. This CDR3 has 13 amino acids. V shed 0 bases and J shed 7 bases, with 10 bases lying between them. The CDR3 loop is CASSVGEERTQYF. The CDR3 region has the DNA TGTGCCAGCAGCGTAGGGGAGGAACGGACCCAGTACTTC.

The chain employs TRBV28 and TRBJ2-1; D is perhaps TRBD2 (6 bases). Germline V gene data show CDR1 as MDHEN and CDR2 as SYDVKM. Trimming stripped 6 bases from V and 3 bases from J, with 15 bases between. The CDR3 length is 15 residues. CDR3 protein: CASSLGGVGYNEQFF. Here the CDR3 DNA reads TGTGCCAGCAGCCTCGGCGGGGTGGGCTACAATGAGCAGTTCTTC.

The gene calls are TRBV4-3 and TRBJ2-2, with D possibly matching TRBD2 (5 bases). Trimming left V 0 bases short and J 5 bases short, with 7 bases between. Germline assignment: CDR1 LGHNA and CDR2 YSLEER. The CDR3 is 14 residues long. In nucleotides, the CDR3 is TGCGCCAGCAGCCAAGAAGAGGGTACCGGGGAGCTGTTTTTT. It translates to CASSQEEGTGELFF.

CDR3 region: CASSSLFVSYEQYF. The CDR3 bases are TGTGCCAGCAGCTCATTGTTTGTTTCCTACGAGCAGTACTTC. V and J are TRBV7-9 and TRBJ2-7; D remains ambiguous. The V and J ends lost 4 bases and 1 base respectively, with 11 bases between them. Germline V CDR1 and CDR2: SEHNR, FQNEAQ (reference sequence). The CDR3 loop spans 14 amino acids.

The chain couples TRBV14 to TRBJ2-3, with TRBD2 matching over 15 bases. The J segment lost 8 bases and the V segment lost 4 bases, leaving 4 bases of the junction unmatched. CDR3 length equals 15 residues. Germline V gives CDR1 SGHDN, CDR2 FVKESK. CDR3 coding DNA: TGTGCCAGCAGCCGAGGACTAGCGGGAGGGGGTACGCAGTATTTT. Translating it yields CASSRGLAGGGTQYF. Variable domain in full (rest from reference TRBV14 and TRBJ2-3): EAGVTQFPSHSVIEKGQTVTLRCDPISGHDNLYWYRRVMGKEIKFLLHFVKESKQDESGMPNNRFLAERTGGTYSTLKVQPAELEDSGVYFCASSRGLAGGGTQYFGPGTRLTVL.